This T cell receptor beta chain was identified in a study of T cell responses to AZD1222 COVID-19 vaccine. The study's findings and limits: After two AZD1222 doses, spike-specific TCR breadth and depth rose versus day 0.

About this clone: Antigen unknown.

Per the germline V gene, CDR1 is SQVTM and CDR2 is ANQGSEA. With V trimmed by 6 bases and J by 4 bases, 9 bases remained unmatched. This CDR3 has 15 amino acids. Clones were sequenced by immunoSEQ multiplex PCR, and TCRdb holds only the in-frame ones, with some missing. The table shows roughly 100,000 clones, with over 75% occurring only once. The clonotype originates from an adult in good health. The V call is TRBV29-1, the J call TRBJ1-4; 9 bases match TRBD1. Sequenced material: peripheral blood, taken on day 0 of AZD1222 vaccination. The CDR3 DNA sequence: TGCAGCGTAGTTGGGACAGGGCAGTTTAATGAAAAACTGTTTTTT. This codes for CSVVGTGQFNEKLFF.